Each of the 10 T cell receptor beta chains below was sequenced from the same sample in a study of shared clonotypes between healthy human individuals. The repertoire was sequenced with immunoSEQ multiplex PCR; TCRdb's copy has only in-frame clones and lacks some. Among approximately 620,000 clones listed, around 97% were seen once. Material: naive CD4+ T cells sorted from blood. Subset indicated: CD45RA+ positively selected. These receptors all stem from a woman in her twenties or thirties in good health.

This chain joins TRBV30 and TRBJ2-7; D unresolved. The CDR3 extends over 11 amino acids. Germline CDR1 is GTSNPN and CDR2 is SVGIG (reference sequence). V lost 2 bases and J lost 3, with 5 bases in between. This chain's CDR3 is CAWSPRYEQYF. The CDR3 nucleotides are TGTGCCTGGAGTCCCCGCTACGAGCAGTACTTC. Using reference TRBV30 and TRBJ2-7 for the parts outside the CDR3, the full variable domain is SQTIHQWPATLVQPVGSPLSLECTVEGTSNPNLYWYRQAAGRGLQLLFYSVGIGQISSEVPQNLSASRPQDRQFILSSKKLLLSDSGFYLCAWSPRYEQYFGPGTRLTVT.

The chain carries TRBV2 and TRBJ2-3, with 9 bases identical to TRBD2. The germline CDR1 and CDR2 sequences are SNHLY and FYNNEI. The CDR3 totals 15 residues. With 7 bases clipped from V and 4 bases from J, the junction kept 9 bases outside the gene matches. The CDR3 DNA reads as TGTGCCAGCAACGGACTAGCGAGGGCCGCAGATACGCAGTATTTT. Protein: CASNGLARAADTQYF.

The gene calls are TRBV28 and TRBJ1-2; D remains unclear. The CDR3 is 13 residues long. Trimming took 6 bases from V and 2 from J, leaving 10 bases between them. Per the germline V gene, CDR1 is MDHEN and CDR2 is SYDVKM. CDR3 protein: CASRKDGNYGYTF. The CDR3 DNA sequence: TGTGCCAGCAGAAAGGATGGGAACTATGGCTACACCTTC.

The chain couples TRBV19 to TRBJ1-2, with D hard to call. V was trimmed by 3 bases and J by 7 bases, leaving 15 bases between them. This CDR3 region has 14 residues. In germline, CDR1 is LNHDA, CDR2 SQIVND (reference sequence). The CDR3 here is CASSIAGSLSGYTF. In DNA, the CDR3 is TGTGCCAGTAGTATCGCCGGGAGCTTGTCTGGCTACACCTTC. The variable domain in full, with the rest retrieved from reference TRBV19 and TRBJ1-2, is DGGITQSPKYLFRKEGQNVTLSCEQNLNHDAMYWYRQDPGQGLRLIYYSQIVNDFQKGDIAEGYSVSREKKESFPLTVTSAQKNPTAFYLCASSIAGSLSGYTFGSGTRLTVV.

The chain combines TRBV19 with TRBJ2-3, with TRBD2 matching 8 bases. The CDR3 length is 15 residues. From germline, CDR1 is LNHDA and CDR2 SQIVND (reference sequence). Trimming cost V 10 bases and J 4 bases; bases outside gene matches: 13. CDR3 coding DNA: TGTGCCACCAGCGGGATAGCGGGATTTTCAGATACGCAGTATTTT. Residues: CATSGIAGFSDTQYF.

The CDR3 spells CASSFKGMGVYNEQFF. DNA of the CDR3: TGTGCCAGCAGTTTCAAGGGTATGGGGGTATACAATGAGCAGTTCTTC. The J gene is TRBJ2-1, the V gene TRBV28, with D tentatively TRBD1 or TRBD2 (5 bases each). With 3 bases removed from V and 4 bases from J, the gap between germline ends came to 16 bases. CDR3 size: 16 residues. In germline, CDR1 is MDHEN, CDR2 SYDVKM.

This clone was observed a single time. The genes are TRBV5-1 and TRBJ2-1, with a tentative D call TRBD2 (6 bases). The V end lost 0 bases, the J end lost 5 bases, and 18 bases lay between the germline ends. CDR1 is SGHRS and CDR2 is YFSETQ in the germline V gene. The CDR3 consists of 17 residues. Written as DNA, the CDR3 is TGCGCCAGCAGCTTGGTGGGCGGGATTGGAATCGACAATGAGCAGTTCTTC. This encodes CASSLVGGIGIDNEQFF.

The chain carries TRBV7-2 and TRBJ1-5; a weak D match, TRBD1 (5 bases). Germline V gene data show CDR1 as SGHTA and CDR2 as FQGNSA. Trimming shortened V by 5 bases and J by 7 bases, and 12 bases separated the two germline ends. This CDR3 contains 13 residues. The CDR3 bases are TGTGCCAGCAGCCCCCAGAGGGACCAGCCCCAGCATTTT. Amino acid sequence: CASSPQRDQPQHF.

The chain couples TRBV9 to TRBJ1-2; the D gene is possibly TRBD1 (5 bases). Germline CDR1 SGDLS, CDR2 YYNGEE. This CDR3 is 17 amino acids long. V was pared by 4 bases and J by 4 bases, with 23 bases between. CDR3 protein: CASSSTQTQAPTYGYTF. The CDR3 coding sequence is TGTGCCAGCAGCTCAACCCAAACACAGGCTCCTACCTATGGCTACACCTTC. Using reference TRBV9 and TRBJ1-2 for the parts outside the CDR3, the full variable domain is DSGVTQTPKHLITATGQRVTLRCSPRSGDLSVYWYQQSLDQGLQFLIQYYNGEERAKGNILERFSAQQFPDLHSELNLSSLELGDSALYFCASSSTQTQAPTYGYTFGSGTRLTVV.

V gene TRBV7-8 combines with J gene TRBJ1-1; D is ambiguous. In germline, CDR1 is SGHVS, CDR2 FQNEAQ. The length of the CDR3 is 14 residues. V was clipped by 5 bases and J by 6 bases, with 16 bases between them. The CDR3 sequence is CASSPQSLYSEAFF. DNA of the CDR3: TGTGCCAGCAGCCCTCAATCGCTGTACTCTGAAGCTTTCTTT.